This T cell receptor (beta chain) was documented in a study of shared clonotypes between healthy human individuals. Study information: Each donor's CD8 memory used one plate, CD8 naive two, each CD4 subset three.

With regard to this clone: Its antigen is not known.

Some clones are missing from TCRdb's copy, which holds only in-frame ones; the method was immunoSEQ multiplex PCR. The sample consists of approximately 400,000 clones, about 97% of them appearing once. The CDR3 contains 17 residues. V was pared by 2 bases and J by 0 bases, with 17 bases between. Germline lookup yields CDR1 SGHTA and CDR2 FQGNSA. CD8 memory merged CD45RO+ cells and CCR7-negative CD45RA+ TemRA cells into one population. Study outcomes and limitations: Generation probability values for non-shared clonotypes were lower than those for clonotypes shared by all four donors. Though the depth was large, rarefaction showed that sorted-subset sequencing was incomplete.

This sequence originates from a man younger than 40 in good health. The sequenced material came from memory CD8+ T cells sorted from blood. Documented subset: CD45RO+ cells pooled with CCR7-negative TemRA cells. The chain couples TRBV7-2 to TRBJ2-7; tentatively, D is TRBD2 (5 bases). CDR3 DNA: TGTGCCAGCAGCTTAAACGGACGTAGACTATACTCCTACGAGCAGTACTTC. Its translation is CASSLNGRRLYSYEQYF.